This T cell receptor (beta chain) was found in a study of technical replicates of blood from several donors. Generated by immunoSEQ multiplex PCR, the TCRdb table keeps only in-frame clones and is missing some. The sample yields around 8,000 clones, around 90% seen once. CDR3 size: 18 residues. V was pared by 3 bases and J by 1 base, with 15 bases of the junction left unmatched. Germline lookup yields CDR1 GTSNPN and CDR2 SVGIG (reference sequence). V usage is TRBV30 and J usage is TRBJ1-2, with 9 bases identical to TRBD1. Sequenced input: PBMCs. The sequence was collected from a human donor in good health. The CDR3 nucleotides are TGTGCCTGGAGCCTAGAGGGGGTTACAGGGGGCATTAACTATGGCTACACCTTC. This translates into CAWSLEGVTGGINYGYTF.